This T cell receptor (beta chain) was sequenced in a study of blood T cell repertoires in COVID-19. Across the whole study: Samples came from the United States, Italy and Spain, spanning acute and convalescent COVID-19. Sample material is recorded as cDNA or gDNA derived from T cells, B-cell-depleted T cells, or PBMCs.

This CDR3 has 14 amino acids. CDR1 and CDR2 (germline): SGHAT, FQNNGV. J lost 4 bases, V lost 6 bases, and 6 bases had no gene match. Worth noting for this clone: Additional DNA sequences in this sample encode the identical CDR3.

In the original analysis: Amplified reference gene primers provided the basis for estimating nucleated cell counts. Clones were read by immunoSEQ multiplex PCR, and TCRdb kept only the in-frame ones, dropping some. V, J and clone size were drawn from that table, and D and trimming were deduced from the DNA. The sample contains 200,000 to 250,000 clones, about 80% of which appear only once. Material for sequencing was peripheral blood. This TCR was sampled from a woman of 80 years or more with acute or convalescent COVID-19. The rearrangement uses TRBV11-2 and TRBJ1-3, with 7 nucleotides matching TRBD1. CDR3 bases: TGTGCCAGCAGTCAACGGGGACAGGGAAACACCATATATTTT. Protein: CASSQRGQGNTIYF.